The 21 T cell receptor beta chains below were found in one sample sequenced in a study of blood T cell repertoires in COVID-19 (TCRdb year 2020). Receptors were amplified or captured by the immunoSEQ multiplex PCR assay. Here the immuneACCESS table is served through TCRdb, limited to in-frame sequences with V and J called. Missing clones are a known gap in these copies; in checked studies unresolved V genes cover under half, and the rest lacks a known reason. Present in this sample are 100,000 to 140,000 clones, over 80% of which were seen just once. Under 1.5% of the sample is in the top ten clones. Sequencing input: peripheral blood. The receptors here all came from a woman in her thirties with acute or convalescent COVID-19.

The V and J genes are TRBV7-9 and TRBJ1-3, with TRBD1 identical over 10 bases. V trimming: 5 bases; J trimming: 3 bases; junction bases outside the gene matches: 13. The V gene's germline CDR1 is SEHNR and CDR2 FQNEAQ (reference sequence). The CDR3 runs to 18 residues. CDR3 in amino acids: CASSNFRDRGRFGNTIYF. The DNA of the CDR3 is TGTGCCAGCAGCAACTTCAGGGACAGGGGTCGCTTTGGAAACACCATATATTTT. Based on the CDR3 plus reference TRBV7-9 and TRBJ1-3, the full variable domain is DTGVSQNPRHKITKRGQNVTFRCDPISEHNRLYWYRQTLGQGPEFLTYFQNEAQLEKSRLLSDRFSAERPKGSFSTLEIQRTEQGDSAMYLCASSNFRDRGRFGNTIYFGEGSWLTVV.

This clone was seen a single time. This rearrangement joins TRBV18 to TRBJ1-2; the match to TRBD1 covers 9 bases. The V gene's germline CDR1 is KGHSH and CDR2 LQKENI. This CDR3 is 14 amino acids long. With V trimmed by 4 bases and J by 7 bases, 7 bases remained unmatched. CDR3 protein: CASSRGQGGGGYTF. The DNA for the CDR3 is TGTGCCAGCTCACGGGGACAGGGAGGTGGTGGCTACACCTTC.

This CDR3 is CASSSKGQGGSPLHF. The CDR3 DNA sequence: TGCGCCAGCAGCTCGAAGGGACAGGGAGGATCACCCCTCCACTTT. The chain joins TRBV5-1 to TRBJ1-6, with 9 bases identical to TRBD1. The junction had 8 bases not matched to a gene; V was cut back by 3 bases and J by 10 bases. Germline CDR1 is SGHRS and CDR2 is YFSETQ. CDR3 length equals 15 residues.

V and J are TRBV7-9 and TRBJ2-6; 7 nucleotides align to TRBD1. The CDR3 length is 18 residues. Germline assignment: CDR1 SEHNR and CDR2 FQNEAQ (reference sequence). The junction had 11 bases not matched to a gene; V was cut back by 6 bases and J by 0 bases. In DNA, the CDR3 is TGTGCCAGCAGACTCACCCAACAGGGGTACTCTGGGGCCAACGTCCTGACTTTC. It is translated as CASRLTQQGYSGANVLTF.

Written as DNA, the CDR3 is TGCGCCAGCAGCTTGGGGGTGGGGGGAAACTACAATGAGCAGTTCTTC. Translation: CASSLGVGGNYNEQFF. J is TRBJ2-1 and V is TRBV5-1, with a possible D match to TRBD2 (6 bases). The CDR3 runs to 16 residues. CDR1 SGHRS and CDR2 YFSETQ come from the germline V gene. Trimming removed 0 bases at V and 3 bases at J, with 13 bases between. The entire variable domain, with the rest obtained from reference TRBV5-1 and TRBJ2-1, is as follows: KAGVTQTPRYLIKTRGQQVTLSCSPISGHRSVSWYQQTPGQGLQFLFEYFSETQRNKGNFPGRFSGRQFSNSRSEMNVSTLELGDSALYLCASSLGVGGNYNEQFFGPGTRLTVL.

V usage is TRBV7-2 and J usage is TRBJ2-7, with TRBD2 as a possible D gene (6 bases). The CDR3 loop spans 19 amino acids. Trimming shortened V by 1 base and J by 3 bases, and 25 bases separated the two germline ends. Germline lookup yields CDR1 SGHTA and CDR2 FQGNSA. The CDR3 nucleotides are TGTGCCAGCAGCTTAGTAAAGGGATGGTTACTAGCTGGCGGCTACGAGCAGTACTTC. As protein: CASSLVKGWLLAGGYEQYF.

This chain links TRBV4-1 with TRBJ1-4; 7 positions match TRBD1. This CDR3 region has 15 residues. The trim removed 5 bases at V and 5 bases at J, leaving 8 bases unmatched. In germline, CDR1 is MGHRA, CDR2 YSYEKL. CDR3 nucleotide sequence: TGCGCCAGCAGCATCGGGACAGCTAGAAATGAAAAACTGTTTTTT. Residues: CASSIGTARNEKLFF.

This chain connects TRBV28 to TRBJ1-4, with a tentative D call TRBD1 (5 bases). Trimming stripped 5 bases from V and 4 bases from J, with 17 bases between. In germline, CDR1 is MDHEN, CDR2 SYDVKM. This CDR3 is 16 amino acids long. The CDR3 spells CASSIPLGGVNEKLFF. The CDR3 region has the DNA TGTGCCAGCAGTATACCCCTGGGGGGGGTTAATGAAAAACTGTTTTTT.

The rearrangement links TRBV20-1 to TRBJ1-5; D not resolved. Germline V CDR1 and CDR2: DFQATT, SNEGSKA (reference sequence). The CDR3 runs 11 residues. Between the trimmed V and J ends, which lost 5 bases and 16 bases, there was a span of 18 bases. In DNA, the CDR3 is TGCAGTGCTTCCGTTCGCAGGCCCGGACATTTT. Its translation is CSASVRRPGHF.

This chain joins TRBV9 and TRBJ1-1; the match to TRBD1 covers 10 bases. CDR3 length: 15 residues. Per the germline V gene, CDR1 is SGDLS and CDR2 is YYNGEE. J was trimmed by 7 bases and V by 4 bases; bases with no gene match: 10. As DNA, the CDR3 is TGTGCCAGCAGCCTGCCCGGGACAGGGGATCGTGAAGCTTTCTTT. It translates to CASSLPGTGDREAFF.

The V and J genes are TRBV9 and TRBJ2-2; 11 bases map to TRBD1. The ends lost 4 bases at V and 3 bases at J; junction bases unmatched: 11. In germline, CDR1 is SGDLS, CDR2 YYNGEE. CDR3 size: 18 residues. The CDR3 nucleotides are TGTGCCAGCAGCCCTCGGACAGGGGGCTGGGGGGACACCGGGGAGCTGTTTTTT. Residues: CASSPRTGGWGDTGELFF.

V is TRBV20-1 and J is TRBJ1-1, with unresolved D. The ends were cut back, 2 bases at V and 4 bases at J, with 5 bases in the middle. There are 11 residues in the CDR3. The germline gives CDR1 DFQATT, CDR2 SNEGSKA (reference sequence). CDR3 in DNA: TGCAGTGCTAGATTTAGCACTGAAGCTTTCTTT. Its translation: CSARFSTEAFF.

J is TRBJ2-7 and V is TRBV3-1 (or the pseudogene TRBV3-2); D might be TRBD2 (6 bases). The V and J ends lost 1 base and 5 bases respectively, with 18 bases between them. From germline, CDR1 is LGHDT and CDR2 YNNKEL (reference sequence). The CDR3 runs 16 residues. For the CDR3, the DNA is TGTGCCAGCAGCCAAGGGGTTGGGAGGATAGCCAACGAGCAGTACTTC. This encodes CASSQGVGRIANEQYF.

This chain connects TRBV7-2 to TRBJ2-7, with 14 bases that match TRBD2. CDR3 length: 18 amino acids. Germline V gene lookup returns CDR1 SGHTA and CDR2 FQGNSA. Unmatched junction bases numbered 4, after V lost 0 bases and J lost 0 bases. The CDR3 DNA sequence: TGTGCCAGCAGCTTAGCGTGGACTAGCGGGAGGTCCTCCTACGAGCAGTACTTC. Its translation is CASSLAWTSGRSSYEQYF.

The J gene is TRBJ1-1, the V gene TRBV4-1; 11 bases match TRBD1. Per germline, CDR1 MGHRA and CDR2 YSYEKL. V shed 1 base, J shed 6 bases, and the junction held 4 bases outside the gene matches. This CDR3 is built from 15 residues. CDR3 sequence: CASSQGVGQGAEAFF. DNA of the CDR3: TGCGCCAGCAGCCAAGGGGTGGGACAGGGGGCTGAAGCTTTCTTT.

The chain carries TRBV19 and TRBJ2-5, with 9 bases fitting TRBD1. Germline CDR1 reads LNHDA; CDR2 reads SQIVND (reference sequence). This CDR3 has 14 residues. V shed 8 bases, J shed 1 base, and the junction held 5 bases outside the gene matches. CDR3 sequence (DNA): TGTGCCAGTGCGACGGACAGGGGCCAAGAGACCCAGTACTTC. Residues: CASATDRGQETQYF.

V is TRBV18 and J is TRBJ2-1; 7 nucleotides match TRBD1. CDR1 and CDR2 from the germline V gene are KGHSH and LQKENI. V shed 4 bases and J 6 bases; nucleotides not matched to a gene: 9. CDR3 length equals 15 residues. The CDR3 here is CASSLQVTGSNEQFF. CDR3 coding DNA: TGTGCCAGCTCACTCCAAGTGACAGGGTCCAATGAGCAGTTCTTC.

The chain couples TRBV6-5 to TRBJ2-2; D is undetermined. Germline V lookup: CDR1 MNHEY, CDR2 SVGAGI. The CDR3 length is 13 residues. The V gene lost 7 bases and the J gene lost 5 bases, with 11 bases spanning the gap. The DNA of the CDR3 is TGTGCCAGCACCCCGGCGGCGACCGGGGAGCTGTTTTTT. Its protein product is CASTPAATGELFF.

This clone was seen a single time. The chain couples TRBV21-1 to TRBJ1-2; TRBD1, the table's D call, lacks a check against the DNA. TRBV21-1 counts as a pseudogene. The CDR3 contains 14 residues. For the CDR3, the DNA is TGTGCCAGCAGCAGACAACGGCACTCGCGAGGCTACACCTTC. Translated, it gives CASSRQRHSRGYTF.

V is TRBV7-2 and J is TRBJ2-5; D is perhaps TRBD2 (6 bases). V lost 3 bases and J lost 5, with 16 bases in between. This CDR3 region has 15 residues. Germline V lookup: CDR1 SGHTA, CDR2 FQGNSA. The CDR3 loop reads CASSFRRDGAETQYF. In DNA form, the CDR3 reads TGTGCCAGCAGCTTCAGGCGGGACGGAGCGGAGACCCAGTACTTC. The full variable domain, completed using reference TRBV7-2 and TRBJ2-5, is GAGVSQSPSNKVTEKGKDVELRCDPISGHTALYWYRQSLGQGLEFLIYFQGNSAPDKSGLPSDRFSAERTGGSVSTLTIQRTQQEDSAVYLCASSFRRDGAETQYFGPGTRLLVL.

This clone was observed a single time. CDR3 region: CASSLEAGGQEFF. CDR3 nucleotides: TGTGCCAGCAGCTTAGAAGCGGGAGGGCAGGAGTTCTTC. The genes are TRBV11-2 and TRBJ2-1, with 10 nucleotides matching TRBD2. Germline trimming cut 0 bases from V and 14 bases from J; bases unmatched to any gene: 4. Germline V gene data show CDR1 as SGHAT and CDR2 as FQNNGV. The CDR3 sequence is 13 residues long. Combining the CDR3 with reference TRBV11-2 and TRBJ2-1 gives the whole variable domain EAGVAQSPRYKIIEKRQSVAFWCNPISGHATLYWYQQILGQGPKLLIQFQNNGVVDDSQLPKDRFSAERLKGVDSTLKIQPAKLEDSAVYLCASSLEAGGQEFFGPGTRLTVL.